Given below is one T cell receptor (beta chain) in context. These data belong to a study of shared clonotypes between healthy human individuals. The wider study: Researchers assigned three CD4 naive, three CD4 memory, two CD8 naive and one CD8 memory plate to each donor.

The protocol was immunoSEQ multiplex PCR, while the TCRdb copy is restricted to in-frame clones and leaves out a portion. Of 2 million or so clones in the sample, about 95% were seen once. It was CD45RO-negative cells, positively selected for CCR7, that made up naive CD8 cells, with terminally differentiated effector memory CD45RA+ cells excluded. Donors included only healthy HIV-negative adults lacking recent acute infections or vaccinations. The CDR3 sequence is 16 residues long. V lost 0 bases and J lost 0, with 10 bases in between. The germline V gene encodes CDR1 SGHKS and CDR2 YYEKEE (reference sequence).

Sample: naive CD8+ T cells sorted from blood. This sequence joins TRBV5-5 and TRBJ1-5; TRBD1 is a possible D gene (6 bases). This TCR derives from a man between 18 and 35 years old in good health. The CDR3 is CASSLAGQYSNQPQHF. As DNA, the CDR3 is TGTGCCAGCAGCTTGGCCGGACAGTATAGCAATCAGCCCCAGCATTTT.